This T cell receptor beta chain was retrieved from a study of type 1 and type 2 diabetes patients. Study-level information: Participants included type 1 and type 2 diabetes patients plus nondiabetic controls. Study observations and caveats: In type 2 diabetes, highly-expanded CD4+ clones took a median 3.9% of reads. Type 1 diabetes repertoires were significantly less diverse than type 2 diabetes ones.

Germline-derived CDR1 and CDR2 are SEHNR and FQNEAQ (reference sequence). The ends were cut back, 6 bases at V and 1 base at J, with 13 bases in the middle. The CDR3 runs 15 residues. The PCR template was genomic DNA. The TCR beta CDR3 region was amplified using 30 forward and 13 reverse primers. TCRdb redid the calling of the multiplex PCR reads with MiXCR, one entry per CDR3 protein. The table includes fewer than 300,000 distinct CDR3 sequences, around 47% detected once. On this clonotype itself: Antigen: not known.

Anyone with other autoimmune disease or infection in the prior four weeks was excluded. The chain employs TRBV7-9 and TRBJ1-3, with D perhaps TRBD1 (6 bases). The source is a man aged 18 to 30 with type 2 diabetes. Sequencing was done on a sample of peripheral blood mononuclear cells (PBMCs). The CDR3 here is CASSRTTGSGNTIYF. The CDR3 DNA reads as TGTGCCAGCAGTAGAACAACAGGGTCTGGAAACACCATATATTTT.